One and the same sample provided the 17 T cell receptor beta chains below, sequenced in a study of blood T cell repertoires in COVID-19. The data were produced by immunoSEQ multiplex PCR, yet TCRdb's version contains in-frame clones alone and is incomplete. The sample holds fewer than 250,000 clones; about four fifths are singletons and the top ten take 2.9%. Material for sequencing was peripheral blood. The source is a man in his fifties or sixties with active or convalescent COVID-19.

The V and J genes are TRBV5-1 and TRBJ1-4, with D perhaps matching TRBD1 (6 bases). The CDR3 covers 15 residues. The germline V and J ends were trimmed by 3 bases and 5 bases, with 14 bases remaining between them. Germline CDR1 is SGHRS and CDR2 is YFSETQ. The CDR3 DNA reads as TGCGCCAGCAGCTACTCAGGGGTCAAGAATGAAAAACTGTTTTTT. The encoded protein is CASSYSGVKNEKLFF.

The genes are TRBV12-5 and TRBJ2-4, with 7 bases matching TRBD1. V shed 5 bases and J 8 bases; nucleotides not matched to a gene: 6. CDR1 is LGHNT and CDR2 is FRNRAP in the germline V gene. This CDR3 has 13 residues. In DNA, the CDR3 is TGTGCTAGTGGTGCGGACAGGCTGGACATTCAGTACTTC. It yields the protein CASGADRLDIQYF.

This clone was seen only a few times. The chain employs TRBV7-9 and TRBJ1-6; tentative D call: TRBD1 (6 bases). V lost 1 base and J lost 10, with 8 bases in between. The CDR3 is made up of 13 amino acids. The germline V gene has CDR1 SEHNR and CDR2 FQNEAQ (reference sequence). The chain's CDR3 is CASSLDRASPLHF. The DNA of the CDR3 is TGTGCCAGCAGCTTAGACAGGGCCTCACCCCTCCACTTT.

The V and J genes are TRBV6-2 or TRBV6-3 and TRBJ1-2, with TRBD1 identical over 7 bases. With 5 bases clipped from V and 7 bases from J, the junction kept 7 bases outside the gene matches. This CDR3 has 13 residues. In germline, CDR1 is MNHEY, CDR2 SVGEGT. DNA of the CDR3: TGTGCCAGCAGTATAACAGGGGACTCTGGCTACACCTTC. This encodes CASSITGDSGYTF.

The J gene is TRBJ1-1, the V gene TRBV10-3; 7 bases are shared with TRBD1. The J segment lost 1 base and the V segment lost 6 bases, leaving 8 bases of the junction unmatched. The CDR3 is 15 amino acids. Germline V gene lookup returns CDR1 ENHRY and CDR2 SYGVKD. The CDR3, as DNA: TGTGCCATCAGGGAGGGACAGTACTCGAACACTGAAGCTTTCTTT. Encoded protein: CAIREGQYSNTEAFF.

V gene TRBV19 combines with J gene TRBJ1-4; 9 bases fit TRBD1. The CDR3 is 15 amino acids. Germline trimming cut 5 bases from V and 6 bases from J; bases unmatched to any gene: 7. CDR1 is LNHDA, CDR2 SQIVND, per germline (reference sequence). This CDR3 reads CASSSHRGRDEKLFF. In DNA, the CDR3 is TGTGCCAGTAGTTCCCACAGGGGGCGCGATGAAAAACTGTTTTTT.

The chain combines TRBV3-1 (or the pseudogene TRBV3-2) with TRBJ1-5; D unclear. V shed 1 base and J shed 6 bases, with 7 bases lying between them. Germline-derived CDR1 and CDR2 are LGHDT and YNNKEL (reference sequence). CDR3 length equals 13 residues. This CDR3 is CASSQGEGQPQHF. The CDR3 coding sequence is TGTGCCAGCAGCCAAGGGGAGGGTCAGCCCCAGCATTTT.

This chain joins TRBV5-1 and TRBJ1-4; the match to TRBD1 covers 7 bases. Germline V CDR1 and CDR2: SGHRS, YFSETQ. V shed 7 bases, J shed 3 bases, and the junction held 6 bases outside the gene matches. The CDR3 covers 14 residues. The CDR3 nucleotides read TGCGCCAGCGGGGCGACAGGGTCTAATGAAAAACTGTTTTTT. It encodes CASGATGSNEKLFF. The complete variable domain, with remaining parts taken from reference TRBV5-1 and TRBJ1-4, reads KAGVTQTPRYLIKTRGQQVTLSCSPISGHRSVSWYQQTPGQGLQFLFEYFSETQRNKGNFPGRFSGRQFSNSRSEMNVSTLELGDSALYLCASGATGSNEKLFFGSGTQLSVL.

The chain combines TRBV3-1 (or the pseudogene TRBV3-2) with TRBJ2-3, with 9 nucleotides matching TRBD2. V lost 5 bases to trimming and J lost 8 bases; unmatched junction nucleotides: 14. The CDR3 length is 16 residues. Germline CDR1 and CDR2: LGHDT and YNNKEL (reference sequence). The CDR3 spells CASSSDSGGPLGTQYF. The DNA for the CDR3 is TGTGCCAGCAGCTCCGATAGCGGGGGCCCACTTGGTACGCAGTATTTT.

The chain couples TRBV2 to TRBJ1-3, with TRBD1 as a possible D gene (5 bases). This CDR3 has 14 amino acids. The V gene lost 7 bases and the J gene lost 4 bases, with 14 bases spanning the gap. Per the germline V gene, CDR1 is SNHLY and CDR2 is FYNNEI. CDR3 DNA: TGTGCCAGCACCTACAGGTTCTCCGGAAACACCATATATTTT. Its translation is CASTYRFSGNTIYF.

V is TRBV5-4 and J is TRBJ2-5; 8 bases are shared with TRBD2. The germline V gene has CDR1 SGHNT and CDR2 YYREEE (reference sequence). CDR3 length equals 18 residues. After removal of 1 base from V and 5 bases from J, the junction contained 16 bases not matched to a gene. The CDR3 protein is CASSLRLAGRFVMETQYF. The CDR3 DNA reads TGTGCCAGCAGCTTGAGGCTAGCGGGTCGATTTGTCATGGAGACCCAGTACTTC.

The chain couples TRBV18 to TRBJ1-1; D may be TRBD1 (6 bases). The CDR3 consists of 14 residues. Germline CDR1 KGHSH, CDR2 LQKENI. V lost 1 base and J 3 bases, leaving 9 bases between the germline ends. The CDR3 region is CASSPLAGDTEAFF. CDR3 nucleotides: TGTGCCAGCTCACCACTTGCAGGGGACACTGAAGCTTTCTTT.

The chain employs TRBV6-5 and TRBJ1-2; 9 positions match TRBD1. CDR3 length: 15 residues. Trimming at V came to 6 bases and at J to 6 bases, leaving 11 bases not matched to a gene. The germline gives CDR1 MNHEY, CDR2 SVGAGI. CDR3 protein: CASRRQGVKGDGYTF. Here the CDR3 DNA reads TGTGCCAGCAGACGACAGGGGGTGAAAGGAGATGGCTACACCTTC.

CDR3 in amino acids: CASSKMTSGRIGTADTQYF. The CDR3 DNA sequence: TGTGCCAGCAGCAAAATGACTAGCGGGAGAATAGGAACGGCAGATACGCAGTATTTT. V usage is TRBV7-6 and J usage is TRBJ2-3, with 12 bases matching TRBD2. CDR1 is SGHVS and CDR2 is FNYEAQ in the germline V gene. The trim removed 5 bases at V and 4 bases at J, leaving 16 bases unmatched. The CDR3 has 19 amino acids.

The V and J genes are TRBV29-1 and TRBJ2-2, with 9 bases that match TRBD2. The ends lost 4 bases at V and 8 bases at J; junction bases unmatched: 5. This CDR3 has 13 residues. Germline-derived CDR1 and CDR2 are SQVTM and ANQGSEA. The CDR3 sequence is CSVVAGVRGELFF. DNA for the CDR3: TGCAGCGTTGTAGCGGGAGTTAGGGGGGAGCTGTTTTTT.

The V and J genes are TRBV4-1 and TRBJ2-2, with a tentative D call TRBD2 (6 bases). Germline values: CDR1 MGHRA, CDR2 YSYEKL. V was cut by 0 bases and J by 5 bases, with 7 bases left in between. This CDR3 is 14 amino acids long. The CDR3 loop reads CASSQDGGTGELFF. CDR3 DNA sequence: TGCGCCAGCAGCCAAGATGGGGGGACCGGGGAGCTGTTTTTT.

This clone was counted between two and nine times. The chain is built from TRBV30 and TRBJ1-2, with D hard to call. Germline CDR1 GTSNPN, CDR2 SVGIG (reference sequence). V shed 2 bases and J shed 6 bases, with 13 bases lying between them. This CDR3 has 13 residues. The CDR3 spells CAWSQGRRDGYTF. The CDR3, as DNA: TGTGCCTGGAGTCAAGGGAGACGAGATGGCTACACCTTC.